This passage covers 15 T cell receptor beta chains from one sample sequenced in a study of T cells in localized non-small cell lung cancer. Data came from immunoSEQ multiplex PCR; TCRdb stores just in-frame clones and leaves some out. The data contain tens of thousands of clones, 85% to 90% of them singletons. The material was peripheral blood, obtained before any cancer treatment. The receptors stem from a female donor of 60 years or more with stage I lung adenocarcinoma.

This chain connects TRBV15 to TRBJ1-2, with a possible D match to TRBD1 (6 bases). The CDR3 has 15 amino acids. V lost 0 bases and J lost 2, with 10 bases in between. Germline assignment: CDR1 LNHNV and CDR2 YYDKDF (reference sequence). The DNA for the CDR3 is TGTGCCACCAGCAGAGATTGGCAGGGGAACTATGGCTACACCTTC. Its translation is CATSRDWQGNYGYTF.

V is TRBV30 and J is TRBJ2-1; no firm D call. The V end was cut by 2 bases, the J end by 0 bases, with 11 bases between. The CDR3 is made up of 15 amino acids. Germline V CDR1 and CDR2: GTSNPN, SVGIG (reference sequence). DNA for the CDR3: TGTGCCTGGAGTTTTATTGTGAGCTCCTACAATGAGCAGTTCTTC. Protein product: CAWSFIVSSYNEQFF. Supplemented by reference TRBV30 and TRBJ2-1, the full variable domain reads SQTIHQWPATLVQPVGSPLSLECTVEGTSNPNLYWYRQAAGRGLQLLFYSVGIGQISSEVPQNLSASRPQDRQFILSSKKLLLSDSGFYLCAWSFIVSSYNEQFFGPGTRLTVL.

The DNA of the CDR3 is TGCAGCGTCGGGACCGGGACCCACAATGAGCAGTTCTTC. Amino acids: CSVGTGTHNEQFF. The genes are TRBV29-1 and TRBJ2-1; D tentatively reads TRBD1 or TRBD2 (5 bases each). Germline lookup yields CDR1 SQVTM and CDR2 ANQGSEA. The CDR3 is 13 residues long. Trimming cost V 6 bases and J 5 bases, with 14 bases left between them.

The chain recombines TRBV19 with TRBJ2-7, with 7 bases matching TRBD2. The CDR3 is 14 residues long. Germline CDR1 LNHDA, CDR2 SQIVND (reference sequence). V dropped 2 bases and J dropped 4; count of bases not matched to a gene: 5. The CDR3 nucleotides are TGTGCCAGTAGTATAAGAACTAGCGAGTACGAGCAGTACTTC. It specifies CASSIRTSEYEQYF.

This clone was counted only a few times. The chain joins TRBV6-5 to TRBJ2-3, with D perhaps being TRBD1 or TRBD2 (5 bases each). The CDR3 loop spans 13 amino acids. From germline, CDR1 is MNHEY and CDR2 SVGAGI. The ends were cut back, 9 bases at V and 2 bases at J, with 12 bases in the middle. The CDR3 DNA sequence: TGTGCCAGTTGGGGGACCAACACAGATACGCAGTATTTT. This translates into CASWGTNTDTQYF.

CDR3 residues: CASSWETQYF. In DNA, the CDR3 is TGTGCCAGCAGTTGGGAGACCCAGTACTTC. The chain uses TRBV2 and TRBJ2-5; D uncertain. The CDR3 contains 10 residues. Trimming pared 5 bases from V and 5 bases from J, leaving 3 bases between. Germline values: CDR1 SNHLY, CDR2 FYNNEI. Using reference TRBV2 and TRBJ2-5 for the parts outside the CDR3, the full variable domain is EPEVTQTPSHQVTQMGQEVILRCVPISNHLYFYWYRQILGQKVEFLVSFYNNEISEKSEIFDDQFSVERPDGSNFTLKIRSTKLEDSAMYFCASSWETQYFGPGTRLLVL.

The chain carries TRBV2 and TRBJ2-2; 8 nucleotides align to TRBD2. The CDR3 covers 16 residues. From germline, CDR1 is SNHLY and CDR2 FYNNEI. With V trimmed by 4 bases and J by 0 bases, 4 bases remained unmatched. The CDR3: CASSAVAGTNTGELFF. The CDR3 DNA sequence: TGTGCCAGCAGTGCAGTAGCGGGGACGAACACCGGGGAGCTGTTTTTT.

This clone was recorded only once. V gene TRBV18 combines with J gene TRBJ2-5; 14 bases line up with TRBD2. Looked up from germline, CDR1 is KGHSH and CDR2 is LQKENI. The CDR3 has 16 amino acids. V was pared by 6 bases and J by 2 bases, with 5 bases of the junction left unmatched. This CDR3 reads CASSWTSGRIQETQYF. CDR3 in DNA: TGTGCCAGCTCGTGGACTAGCGGGAGGATACAAGAGACCCAGTACTTC.

This chain links TRBV9 with TRBJ2-5; D possibly corresponds to TRBD2 (6 bases). CDR1 is SGDLS, CDR2 YYNGEE, per germline. The V end lost 0 bases, the J end lost 7 bases, and 16 bases lay between the germline ends. The CDR3 is 15 residues long. The CDR3 DNA reads as TGTGCCAGCAGCGTAGAGGGGTCGGTGGGGGGGACCCAGTACTTC. Amino acids: CASSVEGSVGGTQYF. The full variable domain, its missing parts supplied by reference TRBV9 and TRBJ2-5, is DSGVTQTPKHLITATGQRVTLRCSPRSGDLSVYWYQQSLDQGLQFLIQYYNGEERAKGNILERFSAQQFPDLHSELNLSSLELGDSALYFCASSVEGSVGGTQYFGPGTRLLVL.

This clone has only a few counts. The rearrangement links TRBV15 to TRBJ1-2; 7 nucleotides match TRBD1. J gave up 4 bases and V 0 bases, and 8 bases lay outside the gene matches. CDR3 length: 16 residues. Looked up from germline, CDR1 is LNHNV and CDR2 is YYDKDF (reference sequence). CDR3 region: CATSRDLGGQGYGYTF. CDR3 sequence (DNA): TGTGCCACCAGCAGAGATCTAGGGGGCCAGGGCTATGGCTACACCTTC.

The genes are TRBV28 and TRBJ2-7; D is perhaps TRBD1 or TRBD2 (5 bases each). V gave up 7 bases and J gave up 1 base, with 20 bases separating them. The CDR3 runs 16 residues. Germline values: CDR1 MDHEN, CDR2 SYDVKM. CDR3 loop: CASNGADSTGSYEQYF. The CDR3 DNA sequence: TGTGCCAGCAACGGGGCAGATTCAACGGGATCCTACGAGCAGTACTTC.

V and J are TRBV7-9 and TRBJ2-5; D uncertain. The J call may be mistaken, given a closer DNA end match to TRBJ2-7. Germline V gives CDR1 SEHNR, CDR2 FQNEAQ (reference sequence). This CDR3 has 13 residues. DNA of the CDR3: TGTGCCAGCAGCCCGGGCCCTACCTACGAGCAGTACTTC. This codes for CASSPGPTYEQYF.

The V call is TRBV28, the J call TRBJ2-3; D gene uncertain. The CDR3 spans 16 residues. Germline CDR1 is MDHEN and CDR2 is SYDVKM. V shed 2 bases and J shed 2 bases, with 14 bases lying between them. The CDR3 DNA reads TGTGCCAGCAGTTTAAGTCAAGGACCATACACAGATACGCAGTATTTT. Translation: CASSLSQGPYTDTQYF.

V gene TRBV18 combines with J gene TRBJ1-2; no definite D call. Germline assignment: CDR1 KGHSH and CDR2 LQKENI. This CDR3 comprises 15 residues. V lost 1 base, J lost 0 bases, and 9 bases lay in between. CDR3 coding DNA: TGTGCCAGCTCACCACTGCCAGCGTCTAACTATGGCTACACCTTC. It encodes CASSPLPASNYGYTF.

The chain combines TRBV7-9 with TRBJ2-5, with a weak D call TRBD1 (5 bases). The CDR3 length is 14 residues. The V and J ends lost 1 base and 1 base respectively, with 7 bases between them. CDR1 and CDR2 from the germline V gene are SEHNR and FQNEAQ (reference sequence). The CDR3 loop reads CASSLVDSQETQYF. CDR3 bases: TGTGCCAGCAGCTTAGTAGACAGCCAAGAGACCCAGTACTTC.